Sequencing of this TCR beta chain was carried out in a study of OX40 agonist ivuxolimab in advanced cancers. About the research overall: Among those enrolled, mean age was about 63 years (range about 23 to 85) and 75% to 85% were male. Three partial responders included one hepatocellular carcinoma patient and two cutaneous melanoma patients.

The CDR3 contains 13 residues. The V end was cut by 1 base, the J end by 3 bases, with 4 bases between. Germline V gives CDR1 KGHSH, CDR2 LQKENI. Study-wide findings and caveats: Clonal expansion was seen in CD4+ and CD8+ blood T cells by week 6 at 0.1 to 3.0 mg/kg. The specificity for antigen of the expanded peripheral T cells was not determined.

This clone was seen just once. Its antigen remains unidentified. Clones were sequenced by immunoSEQ multiplex PCR, and TCRdb holds only the in-frame ones, with some missing. Altogether fewer than 100,000 clones are present, roughly 80% being singletons, with the ten largest covering roughly 1.5%. The chain uses TRBV18 and TRBJ1-3; unclear D gene. The source of this sequence is an adult with an advanced solid tumor such as melanoma, head and neck, liver or kidney cancer. This specimen consisted of CD4+ or CD8+ T cells sorted from blood, obtained in a trial of the OX40 agonist ivuxolimab. CDR3 DNA: TGTGCCAGCTCACCACTTGGTGGAAACACCATATATTTT. This gives the protein CASSPLGGNTIYF.